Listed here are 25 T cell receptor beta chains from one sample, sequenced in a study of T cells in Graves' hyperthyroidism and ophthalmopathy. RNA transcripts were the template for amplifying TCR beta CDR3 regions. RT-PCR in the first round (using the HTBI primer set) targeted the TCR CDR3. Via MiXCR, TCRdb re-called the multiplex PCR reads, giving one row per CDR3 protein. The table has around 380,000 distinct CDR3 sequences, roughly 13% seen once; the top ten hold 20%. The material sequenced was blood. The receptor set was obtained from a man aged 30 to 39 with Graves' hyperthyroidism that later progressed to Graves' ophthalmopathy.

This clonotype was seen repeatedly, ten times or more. CDR3 residues: CASSLGTGALTGELFF. CDR3 sequence (DNA): TGTGCCAGCAGCTTAGGGACAGGGGCCCTCACCGGGGAGCTGTTTTTT. The chain carries TRBV7-2 and TRBJ2-2, with 9 positions matching TRBD1. V gave up 1 base and J gave up 4 bases; unmatched junction bases: 4. Germline V CDR1 and CDR2: SGHTA, FQGNSA. CDR3 length: 16 amino acids.

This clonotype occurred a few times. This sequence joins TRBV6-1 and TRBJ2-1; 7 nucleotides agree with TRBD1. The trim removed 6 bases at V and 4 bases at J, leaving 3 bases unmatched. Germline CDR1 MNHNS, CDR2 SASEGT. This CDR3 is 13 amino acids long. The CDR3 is CASRLTGYNEQFF. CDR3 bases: TGTGCCAGCAGACTGACAGGGTACAATGAGCAGTTCTTC.

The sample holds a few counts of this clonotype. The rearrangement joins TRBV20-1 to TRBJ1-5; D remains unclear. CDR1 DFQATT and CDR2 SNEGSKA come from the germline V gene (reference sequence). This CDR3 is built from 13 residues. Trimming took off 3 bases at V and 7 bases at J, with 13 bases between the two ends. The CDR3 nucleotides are TGCAGTGCTAGCCGGGGTATGAGACAGCCCCAGCATTTT. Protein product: CSASRGMRQPQHF.

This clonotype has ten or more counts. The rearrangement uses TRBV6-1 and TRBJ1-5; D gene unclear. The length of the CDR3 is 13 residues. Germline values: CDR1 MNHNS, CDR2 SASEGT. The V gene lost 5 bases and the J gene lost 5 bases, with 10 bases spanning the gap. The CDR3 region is CASSFTGDQPQHF. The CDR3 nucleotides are TGTGCCAGCAGTTTTACTGGTGATCAGCCCCAGCATTTT.

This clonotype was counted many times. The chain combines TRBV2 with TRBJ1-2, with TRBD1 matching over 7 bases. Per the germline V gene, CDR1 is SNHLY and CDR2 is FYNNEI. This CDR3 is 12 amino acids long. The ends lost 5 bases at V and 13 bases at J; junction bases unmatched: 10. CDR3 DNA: TGTGCCAGCAGTCCGGACAGGAGAAAGCCCACCTTC. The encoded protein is CASSPDRRKPTF.

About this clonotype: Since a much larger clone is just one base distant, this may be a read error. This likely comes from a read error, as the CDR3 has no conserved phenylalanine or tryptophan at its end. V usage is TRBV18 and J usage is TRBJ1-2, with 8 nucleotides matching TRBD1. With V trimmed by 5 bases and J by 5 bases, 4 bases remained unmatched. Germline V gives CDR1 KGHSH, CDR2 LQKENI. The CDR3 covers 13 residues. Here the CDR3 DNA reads TGTGCCAGCTCAACCAGACAGGGGTATGGCTACACCCTC. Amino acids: CASSTRQGYGYTL.

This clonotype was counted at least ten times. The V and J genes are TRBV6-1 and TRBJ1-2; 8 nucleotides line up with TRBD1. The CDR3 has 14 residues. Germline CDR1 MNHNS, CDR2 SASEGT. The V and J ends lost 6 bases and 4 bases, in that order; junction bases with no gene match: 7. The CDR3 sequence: CASSAGQAFYGYTF. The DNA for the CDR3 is TGTGCCAGCAGCGCGGGACAGGCCTTCTATGGCTACACCTTC.

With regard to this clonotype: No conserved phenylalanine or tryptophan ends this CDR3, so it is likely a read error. The CDR3 loop is CASSQRVALTGELFL. The CDR3 bases are TGTGCCAGCAGCCAGAGGGTCGCGCTCACCGGGGAGCTGTTTCTT. The rearrangement uses TRBV7-2 and TRBJ2-2; the D gene is possibly TRBD2 (5 bases). Germline CDR1 SGHTA, CDR2 FQGNSA. The CDR3 runs 15 residues. Trimming shortened V by 5 bases and J by 4 bases, and 14 bases separated the two germline ends.

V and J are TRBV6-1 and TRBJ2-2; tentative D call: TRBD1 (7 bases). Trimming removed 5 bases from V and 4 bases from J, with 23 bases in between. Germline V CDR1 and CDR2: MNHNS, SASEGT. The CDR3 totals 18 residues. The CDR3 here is CASSPPGGDRTLTGELFF. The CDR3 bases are TGTGCCAGCAGTCCCCCCGGCGGGGACAGAACTCTCACCGGGGAGCTGTTTTTT.

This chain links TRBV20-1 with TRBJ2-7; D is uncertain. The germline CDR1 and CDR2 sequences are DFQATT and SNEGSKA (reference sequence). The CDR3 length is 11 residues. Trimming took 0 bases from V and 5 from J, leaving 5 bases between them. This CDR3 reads CSAREVHEQYF. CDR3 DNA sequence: TGCAGTGCTAGAGAGGTTCACGAGCAGTACTTC.

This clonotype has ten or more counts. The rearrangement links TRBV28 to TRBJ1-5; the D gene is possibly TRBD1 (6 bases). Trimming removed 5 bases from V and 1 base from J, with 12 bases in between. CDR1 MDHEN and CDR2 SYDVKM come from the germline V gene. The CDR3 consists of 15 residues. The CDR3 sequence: CASSPGGASNQPQHF. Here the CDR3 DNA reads TGTGCCAGCAGTCCGGGGGGGGCAAGCAATCAGCCCCAGCATTTT. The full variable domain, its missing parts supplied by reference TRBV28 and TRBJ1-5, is DVKVTQSSRYLVKRTGEKVFLECVQDMDHENMFWYRQDPGLGLRLIYFSYDVKMKEKGDIPEGYSVSREKKERFSLILESASTNQTSMYLCASSPGGASNQPQHFGDGTRLSIL.

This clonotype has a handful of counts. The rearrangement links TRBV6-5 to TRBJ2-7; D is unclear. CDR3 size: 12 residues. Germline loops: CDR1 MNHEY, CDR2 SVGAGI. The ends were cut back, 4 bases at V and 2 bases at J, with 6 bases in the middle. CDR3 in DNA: TGTGCCAGCAGTTCGACCCCCTACGAGCAGTACTTC. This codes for CASSSTPYEQYF.

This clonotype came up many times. The CDR3 protein is CASSLDSGGSEQFF. In nucleotides, the CDR3 is TGTGCCAGCAGCTTAGATAGCGGGGGGAGTGAGCAGTTCTTC. This chain links TRBV11-2 with TRBJ2-1; 10 bases align to TRBD2. Germline lookup yields CDR1 SGHAT and CDR2 FQNNGV. V gave up 0 bases and J gave up 9 bases; unmatched junction bases: 2. The CDR3 runs 14 residues.

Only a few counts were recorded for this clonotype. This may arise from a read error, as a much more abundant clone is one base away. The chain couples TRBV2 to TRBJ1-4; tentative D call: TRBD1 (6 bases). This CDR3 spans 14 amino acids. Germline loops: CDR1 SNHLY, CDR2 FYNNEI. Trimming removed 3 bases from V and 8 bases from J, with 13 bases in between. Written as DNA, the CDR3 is TGTGCCAGCAGTGATTTAACAAGGGGGGAAAAACTGTTTTTT. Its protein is CASSDLTRGEKLFF.

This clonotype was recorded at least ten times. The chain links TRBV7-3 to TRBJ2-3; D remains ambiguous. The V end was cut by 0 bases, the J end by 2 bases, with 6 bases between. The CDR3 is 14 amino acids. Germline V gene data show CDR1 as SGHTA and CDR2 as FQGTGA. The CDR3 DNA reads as TGTGCCAGCAGCTTAACCAAGGACACAGATACGCAGTATTTT. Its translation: CASSLTKDTDTQYF.

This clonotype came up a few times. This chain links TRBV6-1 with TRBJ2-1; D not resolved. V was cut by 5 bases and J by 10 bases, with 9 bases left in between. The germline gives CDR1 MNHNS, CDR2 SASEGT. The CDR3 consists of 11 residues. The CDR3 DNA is TGTGCCAGCAGTACGAGTTGGGAGCAGTTCTTC. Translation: CASSTSWEQFF.

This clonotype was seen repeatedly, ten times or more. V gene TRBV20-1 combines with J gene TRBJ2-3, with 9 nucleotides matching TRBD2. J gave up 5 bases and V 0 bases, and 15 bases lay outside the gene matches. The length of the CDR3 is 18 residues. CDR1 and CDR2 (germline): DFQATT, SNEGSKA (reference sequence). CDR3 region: CSARDWLRGGQVGDTQYF. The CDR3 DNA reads TGCAGTGCTAGAGATTGGTTGCGGGGGGGCCAAGTTGGAGATACGCAGTATTTT.

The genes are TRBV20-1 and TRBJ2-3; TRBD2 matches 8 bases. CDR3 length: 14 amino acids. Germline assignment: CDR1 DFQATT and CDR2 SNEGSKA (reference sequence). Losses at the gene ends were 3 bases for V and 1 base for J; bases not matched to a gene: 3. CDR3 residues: CSASSGTGTDTQYF. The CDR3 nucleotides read TGCAGTGCTAGTAGCGGGACCGGCACAGATACGCAGTATTTT.

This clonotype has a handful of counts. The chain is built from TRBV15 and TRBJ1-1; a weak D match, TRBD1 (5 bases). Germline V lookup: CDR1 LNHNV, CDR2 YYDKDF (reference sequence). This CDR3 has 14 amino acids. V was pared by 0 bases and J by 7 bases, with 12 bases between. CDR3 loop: CATSRDVGQGEAFF. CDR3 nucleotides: TGTGCCACCAGCAGAGATGTGGGGCAGGGTGAAGCTTTCTTT.

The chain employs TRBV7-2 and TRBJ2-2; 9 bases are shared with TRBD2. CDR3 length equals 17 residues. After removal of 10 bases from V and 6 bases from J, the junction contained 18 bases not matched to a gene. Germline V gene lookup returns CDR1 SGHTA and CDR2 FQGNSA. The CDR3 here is CATTLAPGTSLPGELFF. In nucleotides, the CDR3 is TGTGCCACTACACTGGCCCCCGGGACTAGCCTCCCCGGGGAGCTGTTTTTT.

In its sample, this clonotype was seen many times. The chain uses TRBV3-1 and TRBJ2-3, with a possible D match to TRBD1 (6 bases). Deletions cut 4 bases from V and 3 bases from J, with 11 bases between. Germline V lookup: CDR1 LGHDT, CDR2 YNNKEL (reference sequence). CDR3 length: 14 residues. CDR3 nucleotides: TGTGCCAGCAGCCTTGCAGGGACAACAGATACGCAGTATTTT. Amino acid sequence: CASSLAGTTDTQYF.

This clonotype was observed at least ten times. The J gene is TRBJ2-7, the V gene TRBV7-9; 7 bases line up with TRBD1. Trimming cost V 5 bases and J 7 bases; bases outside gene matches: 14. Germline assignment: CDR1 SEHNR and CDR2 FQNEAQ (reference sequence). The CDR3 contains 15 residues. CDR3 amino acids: CASSNPQGPPGEQYF. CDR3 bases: TGTGCCAGCAGCAACCCACAGGGGCCCCCTGGAGAGCAGTACTTC.

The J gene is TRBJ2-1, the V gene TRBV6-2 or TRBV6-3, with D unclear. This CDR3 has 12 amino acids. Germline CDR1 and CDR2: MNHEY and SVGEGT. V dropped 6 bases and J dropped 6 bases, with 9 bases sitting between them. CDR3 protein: CASSEPANEQFF. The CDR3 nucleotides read TGTGCCAGCAGCGAGCCCGCCAATGAGCAGTTCTTC.

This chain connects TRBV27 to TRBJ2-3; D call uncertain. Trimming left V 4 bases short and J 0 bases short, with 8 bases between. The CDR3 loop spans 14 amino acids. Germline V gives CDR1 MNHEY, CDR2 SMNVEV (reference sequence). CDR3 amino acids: CASSWVVSTDTQYF. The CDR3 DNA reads TGTGCCAGCAGTTGGGTGGTAAGCACAGATACGCAGTATTTT.

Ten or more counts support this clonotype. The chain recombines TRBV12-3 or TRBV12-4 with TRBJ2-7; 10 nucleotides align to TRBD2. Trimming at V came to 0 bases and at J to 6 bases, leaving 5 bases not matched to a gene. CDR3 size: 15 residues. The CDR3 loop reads CASSLARTSGSEQYF. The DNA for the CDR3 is TGTGCCAGCAGTTTAGCGCGGACTAGCGGTAGCGAGCAGTACTTC.